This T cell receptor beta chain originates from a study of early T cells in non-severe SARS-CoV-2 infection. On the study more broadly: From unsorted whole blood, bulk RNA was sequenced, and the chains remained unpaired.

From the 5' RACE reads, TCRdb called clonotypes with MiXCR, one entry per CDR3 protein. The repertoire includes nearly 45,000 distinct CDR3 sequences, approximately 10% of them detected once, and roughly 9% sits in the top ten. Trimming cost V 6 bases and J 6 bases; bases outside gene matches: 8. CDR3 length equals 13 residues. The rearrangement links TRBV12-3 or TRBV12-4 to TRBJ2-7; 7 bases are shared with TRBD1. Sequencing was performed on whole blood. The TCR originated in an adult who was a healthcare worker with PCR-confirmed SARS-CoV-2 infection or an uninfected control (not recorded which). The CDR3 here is CASSLKTGSEQYF. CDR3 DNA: TGTGCCAGCAGCCTAAAGACAGGGAGCGAGCAGTACTTC.